A selection of T cell receptor beta chains follows, all from one sample in a study of beta chain features in type 1 diabetes. TCRdb's copy holds only in-frame clones and misses some; the assay was immunoSEQ multiplex PCR. The sample has roughly 290,000 clones, approximately 8.1% seen once; the top ten hold about 0.93%. The sample comprised central memory CD4+ T cells from blood. These receptors were taken from a young woman in good health. The CDR3 runs from the conserved cysteine through the conserved F or W.

J gene,V gene,CDR3 protein
TRBJ2-1,TRBV20-1,CSSSGHNEQFF
TRBJ2-3,TRBV9,CASSTPSTGDTQYF
TRBJ2-6,TRBV6-5,CASSYKVNSGANVLTF
TRBJ2-5,TRBV30,CAWRNVPRETQYF
TRBJ2-5,TRBV7-2,CASSLDSSGSAETQYF
TRBJ1-1,TRBV9,CASNESLNTEAFF
TRBJ1-2,TRBV4-3,CASSQDLVGAYYGYTF
TRBJ1-5,TRBV28,CASSLGGQGDQPQHF
TRBJ1-6,TRBV6-6,CASSYAGPPGSPLHF
TRBJ2-5,TRBV6-6,CASSWQGPTAGETQYF
TRBJ2-2,TRBV7-9,CASSRDALMSTGELFF
TRBJ1-5,TRBV29-1,CSVVISGAGGNQPQHF
TRBJ1-2,TRBV15,CATSRDTYGYTF
TRBJ2-1,TRBV5-1,CASSEPGGRAQFF
TRBJ1-1,TRBV6-1,CASSYRTEAFF
TRBJ2-3,TRBV14,CASGQDRVDTQYF
TRBJ2-3,TRBV7-6,CASSLHTSGITDTQYF
TRBJ2-3,TRBV10-3,CAAGGNTDTQYF
TRBJ1-1,TRBV7-3,CASSLTGTGAEAFF
TRBJ1-1,TRBV15,CATSSSDWGEAFF
TRBJ1-5,TRBV6-6,CASSSGQGNQPQHF
TRBJ1-2,TRBV2,CASSEGDFYGYTF
TRBJ2-3,TRBV28,CASRGTHSGGTDTQYF
TRBJ2-5,TRBV29-1,CSAQGRQETQYF
TRBJ1-5,TRBV7-9,CASSTNIQPQHF
TRBJ1-2,TRBV5-1,CASSFNFRDENGYTF
TRBJ2-1,TRBV18,CASSQGVYNEQFF
TRBJ1-1,TRBV5-6,CASSLGYTEAFF
TRBJ2-1,TRBV4-1,CASSPVRGATYEQFF
TRBJ2-1,TRBV11-2,CASSLGPSYNEQFF
TRBJ1-1,TRBV6-5,CASGLTEAFF
TRBJ1-1,TRBV7-2,CASSLEEGIGAFF
TRBJ1-6,TRBV20-1,CSAGRGWPLHF
TRBJ1-4,TRBV25-1,CASSEYLEEKLFF
TRBJ2-1,TRBV11-2,CASSLANKRQQFF
TRBJ1-4,TRBV29-1,CSVEGQGNEKLFF
TRBJ1-2,TRBV6-6,CASSNPGQTYGYTF
TRBJ1-2,TRBV5-8,CASSLARTGGNNYGYTF
TRBJ2-5,TRBV7-9,CASSRGGSETQYF
TRBJ2-3,TRBV19,CATATSGDTDTQYF
TRBJ1-2,TRBV13,CASSLGGVNGYTF